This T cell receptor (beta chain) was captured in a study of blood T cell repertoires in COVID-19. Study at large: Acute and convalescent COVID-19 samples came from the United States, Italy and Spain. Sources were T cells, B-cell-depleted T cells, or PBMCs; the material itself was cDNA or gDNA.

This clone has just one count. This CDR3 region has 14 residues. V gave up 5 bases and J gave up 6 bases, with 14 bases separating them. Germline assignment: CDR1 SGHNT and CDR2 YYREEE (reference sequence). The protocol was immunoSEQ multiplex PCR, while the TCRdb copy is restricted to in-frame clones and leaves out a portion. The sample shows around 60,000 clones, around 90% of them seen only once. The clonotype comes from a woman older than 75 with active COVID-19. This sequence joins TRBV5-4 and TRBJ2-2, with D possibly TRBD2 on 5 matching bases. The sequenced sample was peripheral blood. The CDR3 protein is CASSLLGGAGELFF. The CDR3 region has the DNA TGTGCCAGCAGTTTACTAGGAGGCGCCGGGGAGCTGTTTTTT.